One and the same sample provided the 30 T cell receptor beta chains below, sequenced in a study of blood T cell repertoires in COVID-19. Assay used: immunoSEQ multiplex PCR; TCRdb lists only in-frame clones, some missing. Of roughly 250,000 clones listed, around 87% are singletons. Sequencing was performed on PBMCs or T cells enriched from blood (not recorded which). The receptors here all came from a woman in her forties or fifties who had recovered from COVID-19.

The CDR3: CAIRGTAPRYDGYTF. The CDR3 coding sequence is TGTGCCATCAGGGGGACAGCCCCGAGGTATGATGGCTACACCTTC. The chain combines TRBV10-3 with TRBJ1-2, with 7 positions matching TRBD1. V lost 6 bases to trimming and J lost 6 bases; unmatched junction nucleotides: 13. The CDR3 spans 15 residues. Germline values: CDR1 ENHRY, CDR2 SYGVKD.

The V and J genes are TRBV4-1 and TRBJ1-3, with D uncertain. Germline V gene data show CDR1 as MGHRA and CDR2 as YSYEKL. The CDR3 length is 16 residues. Trimming removed 0 bases at V and 2 bases at J, with 11 bases between. DNA for the CDR3: TGCGCCAGCAGCCAAGATCGTCGGGGAGCTGGAAACACCATATATTTT. Protein sequence: CASSQDRRGAGNTIYF.

The gene calls are TRBV4-3 and TRBJ2-3, with TRBD2 matching over 13 bases. Germline lookup yields CDR1 LGHNA and CDR2 YSLEER. The CDR3 covers 18 residues. With 0 bases clipped from V and 6 bases from J, the junction kept 9 bases outside the gene matches. CDR3: CASSQETSGRIGWDTQYF. The DNA of the CDR3 is TGCGCCAGCAGCCAAGAGACTAGCGGGAGGATTGGGTGGGATACGCAGTATTTT.

This clone was seen a single time. The chain combines TRBV19 with TRBJ1-1; 7 bases match TRBD1. This CDR3 region has 15 residues. V trimming: 4 bases; J trimming: 3 bases; junction bases outside the gene matches: 8. Germline-derived CDR1 and CDR2 are LNHDA and SQIVND (reference sequence). This CDR3 reads CASSRQGGRDTEAFF. Here the CDR3 DNA reads TGTGCCAGTAGTAGACAGGGAGGCAGGGACACTGAAGCTTTCTTT.

This rearrangement joins TRBV5-4 to TRBJ2-7, with TRBD2 matching over 8 bases. This CDR3 has 13 residues. From germline, CDR1 is SGHNT and CDR2 YYREEE (reference sequence). Trimming at V came to 6 bases and at J to 4 bases, leaving 6 bases not matched to a gene. CDR3 region: CASTRAGVYEQYF. CDR3 DNA: TGTGCCAGCACTAGAGCGGGAGTATACGAGCAGTACTTC.

The chain employs TRBV3-1 (or the pseudogene TRBV3-2) and TRBJ1-2; 7 bases line up with TRBD1. J gave up 4 bases and V 1 base, and 6 bases lay outside the gene matches. This CDR3 comprises 15 residues. Germline V gene lookup returns CDR1 LGHDT and CDR2 YNNKEL (reference sequence). The CDR3 sequence is CASSQGAQGSYGYTF. The CDR3 DNA is TGTGCCAGCAGCCAAGGGGCACAGGGGAGCTATGGCTACACCTTC.

This clone has just one count. The rearrangement joins TRBV7-9 to TRBJ2-3; weak D call: TRBD2 (5 bases). The CDR3 has 15 amino acids. The ends were cut back, 7 bases at V and 0 bases at J, with 14 bases in the middle. Germline V gene sequence: CDR1 SEHNR, CDR2 FQNEAQ (reference sequence). The CDR3 region is CASTPSGASTDTQYF. The CDR3 DNA follows: TGTGCCAGCACCCCAAGCGGTGCTAGCACAGATACGCAGTATTTT.

This chain uses TRBV4-2 with TRBJ1-2, with TRBD1 matching 8 bases. The CDR3 contains 15 residues. The V segment lost 5 bases and the J segment 0 bases; nucleotides outside the gene matches: 5. Germline CDR1 reads LGHNA; CDR2 reads YNFKEQ. As DNA, the CDR3 is TGTGCCAGCAGCAGAGAGGACAGGGCTAACTATGGCTACACCTTC. Encoded protein: CASSREDRANYGYTF.

The chain uses TRBV21-1 and TRBJ1-1; no DNA check was done on the table's D call, TRBD1. TRBV21-1 constitutes a pseudogene. The CDR3 has 18 amino acids. CDR3 in DNA: TGTGCCAGCAGGGCATTACAGGGCCCTCCAGACTTGAACACTGAAGCTTTCTTT. Protein product: CASRALQGPPDLNTEAFF.

This clone was detected a few times. The V and J genes are TRBV9 and TRBJ1-2; D gene unclear. Germline V lookup: CDR1 SGDLS, CDR2 YYNGEE. This CDR3 spans 14 amino acids. Trimming took 2 bases from V and 7 from J, leaving 15 bases between them. This CDR3 is CASSVSTFPSGYTF. The DNA of the CDR3 is TGTGCCAGCAGCGTTTCTACTTTCCCTTCTGGCTACACCTTC.

This clone has a handful of counts. The chain couples TRBV19 to TRBJ2-7; tentatively, D is TRBD1 (6 bases). The CDR3 loop spans 13 amino acids. The V and J ends lost 2 bases and 3 bases respectively, with 8 bases between them. From germline, CDR1 is LNHDA and CDR2 SQIVND (reference sequence). The chain's CDR3 is CASSIRQDYEQYF. In nucleotides, the CDR3 is TGTGCCAGTAGTATACGACAGGACTACGAGCAGTACTTC.

The rearrangement joins TRBV15 to TRBJ2-1; the D gene is possibly TRBD2 (6 bases). Germline loops: CDR1 LNHNV, CDR2 YYDKDF (reference sequence). The CDR3 has 15 amino acids. V was shortened by 3 bases and J by 2 bases, with 11 bases between the two germline ends. Here the CDR3 DNA reads TGTGCCACCAGCAGGCGGGGACCGACCTACAATGAGCAGTTCTTC. It codes for CATSRRGPTYNEQFF.

About this clone: Other DNA sequences in this sample translate to the same CDR3. This rearrangement joins TRBV12-3 or TRBV12-4 to TRBJ1-2, with D unclear. V was trimmed by 3 bases and J by 5 bases, leaving 4 bases between them. The CDR3 is 11 residues long. CDR3 region: CASSFGYGYTF. In nucleotides, the CDR3 is TGTGCCAGCAGTTTCGGTTATGGCTACACCTTC.

V usage is TRBV27 and J usage is TRBJ2-1, with 7 bases matching TRBD1. The germline V gene has CDR1 MNHEY and CDR2 SMNVEV (reference sequence). This CDR3 contains 16 residues. Trimming cost V 3 bases and J 1 base; bases outside gene matches: 6. This chain's CDR3 is CASSFGQVGSYNEQFF. CDR3 nucleotide sequence: TGTGCCAGCAGTTTCGGACAGGTCGGATCCTACAATGAGCAGTTCTTC.

The V call is TRBV7-6, the J call TRBJ2-1; 10 bases map to TRBD2. CDR1 is SGHVS and CDR2 is FNYEAQ in the germline V gene. The CDR3 runs 16 residues. J gave up 2 bases and V 2 bases, and 3 bases lay outside the gene matches. The CDR3 nucleotides read TGTGCCAGCAGCTTAACCGGGACTAGCGCCTACAATGAGCAGTTCTTC. Its translation: CASSLTGTSAYNEQFF.

With respect to this clone: The junction departs from the called germline gene at one end, perhaps through a read error. V usage is TRBV18 and J usage is TRBJ2-3, with D perhaps TRBD1 (5 bases). This CDR3 has 12 residues. The germline V gene encodes CDR1 KGHSH and CDR2 LQKENI. In DNA form, the CDR3 reads TGTGCCAGCGATGCGATGGGGCGTAATGAGCATTTT. Translating it yields CASDAMGRNEHF.

V gene TRBV19 combines with J gene TRBJ2-2; D call uncertain. The germline V gene encodes CDR1 LNHDA and CDR2 SQIVND (reference sequence). The CDR3 runs to 17 residues. V gave up 9 bases and J gave up 5 bases, with 25 bases separating them. In DNA form, the CDR3 reads TGTGCCAGCACCCCGGTTTCTGGTGCGGAGATTACCGGGGAGCTGTTTTTT. Translating it yields CASTPVSGAEITGELFF. Full variable domain (missing parts from reference TRBV19 and TRBJ2-2): DGGITQSPKYLFRKEGQNVTLSCEQNLNHDAMYWYRQDPGQGLRLIYYSQIVNDFQKGDIAEGYSVSREKKESFPLTVTSAQKNPTAFYLCASTPVSGAEITGELFFGEGSRLTVL.

The genes are TRBV7-9 and TRBJ1-1; weak D call: TRBD1 (5 bases). V lost 6 bases to trimming and J lost 1 base, with 9 bases between them. There are 13 residues in the CDR3. Germline V gene data show CDR1 as SEHNR and CDR2 as FQNEAQ (reference sequence). This chain's CDR3 is CASSLDRNTEAFF. The CDR3 bases are TGTGCCAGCAGTCTCGACAGGAACACTGAAGCTTTCTTT.

CDR3 DNA: TGTGCCACTAAGGGGGTGCTCTCCTACGAGCAGTACTTC. Amino acids: CATKGVLSYEQYF. V and J are TRBV28 and TRBJ2-7; possibly TRBD1 for D (6 bases). CDR1 is MDHEN, CDR2 SYDVKM, per germline. V was clipped by 10 bases and J by 0 bases, with 13 bases between them. This CDR3 contains 13 residues.

V is TRBV18 and J is TRBJ1-1; D gene uncertain. Germline-derived CDR1 and CDR2 are KGHSH and LQKENI. The CDR3 sequence is 15 residues long. V lost 2 bases and J 1 base, leaving 11 bases between the germline ends. The CDR3 is CASSPVSGRNTEAFF. The CDR3 bases are TGTGCCAGCTCACCAGTCTCGGGGAGGAACACTGAAGCTTTCTTT.

The chain employs TRBV19 and TRBJ1-3, with D uncertain. The CDR3 has 17 amino acids. Trimming took off 3 bases at V and 0 bases at J, with 15 bases between the two ends. CDR1 LNHDA and CDR2 SQIVND come from the germline V gene (reference sequence). Written as DNA, the CDR3 is TGTGCCAGTAGTATCCAAGCACGAAGCCTCTCTGGAAACACCATATATTTT. Its protein is CASSIQARSLSGNTIYF.

The chain uses TRBV5-1 and TRBJ2-1, with 9 positions matching TRBD1. CDR1 and CDR2 from the germline V gene are SGHRS and YFSETQ. The CDR3 is 13 amino acids. Trimming cost V 6 bases and J 7 bases; bases outside gene matches: 5. In nucleotides, the CDR3 is TGCGCCAGCAACAGGGGGCACGGGAATGAGCAGTTCTTC. This sequence encodes CASNRGHGNEQFF.

The chain recombines TRBV3-1 (or the pseudogene TRBV3-2) with TRBJ2-1; TRBD1 might be the D (5 bases). Germline lookup yields CDR1 LGHDT and CDR2 YNNKEL (reference sequence). The ends were cut back, 1 base at V and 4 bases at J, with 14 bases in the middle. CDR3 size: 16 residues. CDR3: CASSQVQGLPYNEQFF. DNA for the CDR3: TGTGCCAGCAGCCAAGTCCAGGGCCTCCCTTACAATGAGCAGTTCTTC.

The V and J genes are TRBV29-1 and TRBJ2-1; TRBD1 agrees at 9 bases. The CDR3 length is 16 residues. CDR1 is SQVTM and CDR2 is ANQGSEA in the germline V gene. The junction had 14 bases not matched to a gene; V was cut back by 3 bases and J by 8 bases. The CDR3 DNA reads TGCAGCGTTGAGGGCGCCGGCGGACAGGGGTTCTATGAGCAGTTCTTC. It translates to CSVEGAGGQGFYEQFF.

This sequence joins TRBV13 and TRBJ1-2; D call uncertain. This CDR3 has 12 amino acids. Germline V lookup: CDR1 PRHDT, CDR2 FYEKMQ (reference sequence). Deletions cut 2 bases from V and 6 bases from J, with 7 bases between. CDR3 in amino acids: CASSLSGDGYTF. The CDR3 DNA sequence: TGTGCCAGCAGCTTAAGCGGGGATGGCTACACCTTC.

This sequence joins TRBV6-5 and TRBJ1-1; D unresolved. The V end was cut by 0 bases, the J end by 0 bases, with 11 bases between. CDR3 length: 16 residues. CDR1 is MNHEY and CDR2 is SVGAGI in the germline V gene. The CDR3 sequence: CASSYSAGGLNTEAFF. As DNA, the CDR3 is TGTGCCAGCAGTTACTCTGCGGGTGGGTTGAACACTGAAGCTTTCTTT.

This clone was observed a handful of times. The gene calls are TRBV28 and TRBJ1-5; weak D call: TRBD1 (5 bases). The CDR3 has 15 amino acids. The germline V gene has CDR1 MDHEN and CDR2 SYDVKM. The V end lost 6 bases, the J end lost 3 bases, and 15 bases lay between the germline ends. The CDR3: CASSRGHVSNQPQHF. CDR3 nucleotides: TGTGCCAGCAGCCGAGGACACGTTTCCAATCAGCCCCAGCATTTT.

The rearrangement joins TRBV18 to TRBJ2-1; D might be TRBD2 (6 bases). V was pared by 4 bases and J by 5 bases, with 12 bases between. Germline CDR1 and CDR2: KGHSH and LQKENI. The CDR3 spans 14 residues. CDR3 sequence: CASSRRDSNNEQFF. Here the CDR3 DNA reads TGTGCCAGCTCACGCCGGGACTCAAACAATGAGCAGTTCTTC.

This sequence joins TRBV5-1 and TRBJ2-1; D unclear. The germline gives CDR1 SGHRS, CDR2 YFSETQ. This CDR3 contains 14 residues. V was shortened by 1 base and J by 5 bases, with 10 bases between the two germline ends. The CDR3 region is CASSLWLGNNEQFF. As DNA, the CDR3 is TGCGCCAGCAGCTTGTGGCTAGGCAACAATGAGCAGTTCTTC.

In DNA, the CDR3 is TGTGCCTGGAGGAAAGGGGCTCTGGGGCGAGGCTACACCTTC. Translating it yields CAWRKGALGRGYTF. The chain recombines TRBV30 with TRBJ1-2; a weak D match, TRBD1 (5 bases). CDR3 length: 14 amino acids. Germline V lookup: CDR1 GTSNPN, CDR2 SVGIG (reference sequence). V lost 3 bases to trimming and J lost 8 bases, with 19 bases between them.